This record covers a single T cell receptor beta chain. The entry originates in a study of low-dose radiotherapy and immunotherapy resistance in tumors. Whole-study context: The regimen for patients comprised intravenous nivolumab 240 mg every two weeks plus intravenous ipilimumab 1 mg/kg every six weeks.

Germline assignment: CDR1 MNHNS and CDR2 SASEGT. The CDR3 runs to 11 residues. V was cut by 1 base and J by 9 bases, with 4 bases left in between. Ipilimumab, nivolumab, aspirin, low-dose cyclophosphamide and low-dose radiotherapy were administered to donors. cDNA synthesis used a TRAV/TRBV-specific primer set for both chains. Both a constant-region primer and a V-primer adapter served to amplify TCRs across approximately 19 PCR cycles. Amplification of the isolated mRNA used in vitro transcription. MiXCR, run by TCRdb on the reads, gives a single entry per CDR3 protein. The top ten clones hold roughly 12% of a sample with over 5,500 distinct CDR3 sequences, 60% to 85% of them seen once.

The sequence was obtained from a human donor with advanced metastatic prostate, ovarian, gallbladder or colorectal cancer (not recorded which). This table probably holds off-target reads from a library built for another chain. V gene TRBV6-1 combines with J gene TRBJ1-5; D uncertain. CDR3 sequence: CASSEEGPQHF. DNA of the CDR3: TGTGCCAGCAGTGAAGAGGGGCCCCAGCATTTT.